The present TCR beta chain was sequenced within a study of blood T cell repertoires in COVID-19. Across the study: Samples of COVID-19 (acute and convalescent) were obtained from the United States, Italy and Spain.

Using immunoSEQ multiplex PCR, the repertoire was profiled, and TCRdb retains in-frame clones only, with some absent. The sample holds approximately 130,000 clones, 81% seen once. Only one count was recorded for this clone. Sequencing was performed on peripheral blood. The clonotype originates from a woman in her sixties with active or convalescent COVID-19.

This CDR3 reads CASSLGQGIGYTF. The CDR3, as DNA: TGCGCCAGCAGCTTGGGTCAGGGAATTGGCTACACCTTC. The chain joins TRBV5-1 to TRBJ1-2, with D possibly matching TRBD1 (5 bases). Looked up from germline, CDR1 is SGHRS and CDR2 is YFSETQ. The CDR3 spans 13 residues. Between the trimmed V and J ends, which lost 0 bases and 7 bases, there was a span of 10 bases.